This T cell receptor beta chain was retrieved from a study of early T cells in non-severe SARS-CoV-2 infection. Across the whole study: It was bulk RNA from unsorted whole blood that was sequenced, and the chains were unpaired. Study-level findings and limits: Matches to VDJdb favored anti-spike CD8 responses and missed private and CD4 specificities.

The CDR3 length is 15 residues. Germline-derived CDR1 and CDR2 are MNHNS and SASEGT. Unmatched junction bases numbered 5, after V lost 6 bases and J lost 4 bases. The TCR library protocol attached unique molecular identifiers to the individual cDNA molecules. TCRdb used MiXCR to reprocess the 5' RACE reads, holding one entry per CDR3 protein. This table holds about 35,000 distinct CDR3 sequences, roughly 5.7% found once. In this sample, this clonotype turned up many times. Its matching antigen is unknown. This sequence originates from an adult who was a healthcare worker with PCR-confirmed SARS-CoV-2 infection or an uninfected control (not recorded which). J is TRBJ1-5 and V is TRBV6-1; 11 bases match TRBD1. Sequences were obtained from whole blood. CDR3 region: CASSRTGGRNQPQHF. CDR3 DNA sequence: TGTGCCAGCAGCCGGACAGGGGGCAGGAATCAGCCCCAGCATTTT.